This T cell receptor (beta chain) was identified during a study of cytomegalovirus exposure and HLA in healthy donors. In the PCR, 60 Vbeta and 13 Jbeta primers were used. Data came from immunoSEQ multiplex PCR; TCRdb stores just in-frame clones and leaves some out. The sample consists of around 140,000 clones, 64% of them appearing once. The CDR3 runs 15 residues. Trimming shortened V by 2 bases and J by 8 bases, and 15 bases separated the two germline ends. Germline V gene data show CDR1 as KGHSH and CDR2 as LQKENI. The V and J genes are TRBV18 and TRBJ1-4, with no clear D. The clonotype comes from a woman aged 40 to 50 in good health and CMV-seronegative. Sequences were obtained from PBMCs. Here the CDR3 DNA reads TGTGCCAGCTCACCAATGGTAGCCTCTCCGGAAAAACTGTTTTTT. It codes for CASSPMVASPEKLFF.